Listed here are 14 T cell receptor beta chains from one sample, sequenced in a study of blood T cell repertoires in COVID-19. Measured with immunoSEQ multiplex PCR; TCRdb has only the in-frame clones, and not every one. The sample contains roughly 250,000 clones, 84% of which appear only once. The sequenced sample was peripheral blood. These receptors all come from a woman between 40 and 50 years old who had recovered from COVID-19.

This clone was observed at least ten times. The chain uses TRBV4-2 and TRBJ2-7, with 12 nucleotides matching TRBD1. J lost 9 bases, V lost 0 bases, and 9 bases had no gene match. The V gene's germline CDR1 is LGHNA and CDR2 YNFKEQ. The CDR3 is made up of 16 amino acids. This CDR3 reads CASSQDEGTGGEVQYF. The CDR3 nucleotides read TGTGCCAGCAGCCAAGACGAGGGGACAGGGGGCGAGGTGCAGTACTTC.

Note on this clone: Other DNA sequences in this specimen translate into the identical CDR3. V usage is TRBV5-1 and J usage is TRBJ2-5, with TRBD1 identical over 9 bases. The CDR3 loop spans 14 amino acids. The germline CDR1 and CDR2 sequences are SGHRS and YFSETQ. The trim removed 4 bases at V and 5 bases at J, leaving 6 bases unmatched. CDR3 sequence (DNA): TGCGCCAGCAGCCTTGGACAGGGGCCTGAGACCCAGTACTTC. This encodes CASSLGQGPETQYF.

The chain uses TRBV28 and TRBJ1-1; the D gene is possibly TRBD1 (5 bases). The CDR3 sequence is 14 residues long. V was pared by 5 bases and J by 3 bases, with 13 bases between. Germline CDR1 MDHEN, CDR2 SYDVKM. CDR3 residues: CASSERGGDTEAFF. The CDR3 DNA is TGTGCCAGCAGTGAGCGAGGAGGGGACACTGAAGCTTTCTTT. Supplemented by reference TRBV28 and TRBJ1-1, the full variable domain reads DVKVTQSSRYLVKRTGEKVFLECVQDMDHENMFWYRQDPGLGLRLIYFSYDVKMKEKGDIPEGYSVSREKKERFSLILESASTNQTSMYLCASSERGGDTEAFFGQGTRLTVV.

The chain recombines TRBV19 with TRBJ1-1; no firm D call. Germline V gene data show CDR1 as LNHDA and CDR2 as SQIVND (reference sequence). V gave up 0 bases and J gave up 4 bases, with 6 bases separating them. The CDR3 is 13 amino acids. CDR3 sequence reads: CASSIEGGTEAFF. The CDR3 DNA reads as TGTGCCAGTAGTATAGAGGGAGGCACTGAAGCTTTCTTT. Full variable domain (missing parts from reference TRBV19 and TRBJ1-1): DGGITQSPKYLFRKEGQNVTLSCEQNLNHDAMYWYRQDPGQGLRLIYYSQIVNDFQKGDIAEGYSVSREKKESFPLTVTSAQKNPTAFYLCASSIEGGTEAFFGQGTRLTVV.

The rearrangement joins TRBV5-6 to TRBJ1-5; TRBD1 might be the D (5 bases). V was cut by 0 bases and J by 1 base, with 11 bases left in between. Germline V gives CDR1 SGHDT, CDR2 YYEEEE. CDR3 length: 16 residues. The CDR3 DNA reads TGTGCCAGCAGCTTGGGCGGGGCGGCGAGCAATCAGCCCCAGCATTTT. This gives the protein CASSLGGAASNQPQHF.

The rearrangement joins TRBV4-1 to TRBJ1-5; TRBD1 agrees at 9 bases. V was clipped by 3 bases and J by 1 base; unmatched bases: 10. Per germline, CDR1 MGHRA and CDR2 YSYEKL. The CDR3 spans 18 residues. CDR3 protein: CASSHGREDRGSNQPQHF. The CDR3 bases are TGCGCCAGCAGCCACGGGCGGGAGGACAGGGGAAGCAATCAGCCCCAGCATTTT.

This chain uses TRBV11-2 with TRBJ2-2, with D unresolved. Germline CDR1 SGHAT, CDR2 FQNNGV. Trimming removed 1 base from V and 1 base from J, with 4 bases in between. This CDR3 has 14 residues. The CDR3 region is CASSLAWNTGELFF. The CDR3 coding sequence is TGTGCCAGCAGCTTAGCCTGGAACACCGGGGAGCTGTTTTTT.

The rearrangement joins TRBV9 to TRBJ2-5; TRBD2 agrees at 7 bases. V shed 1 base, J shed 4 bases, and the junction held 4 bases outside the gene matches. The CDR3 extends over 14 amino acids. CDR1 is SGDLS and CDR2 is YYNGEE in the germline V gene. The DNA for the CDR3 is TGTGCCAGCAGCGTATCGGGGGGAATAGAGACCCAGTACTTC. Translated: CASSVSGGIETQYF. Full variable domain (outside the CDR3, taken from reference TRBV9 and TRBJ2-5): DSGVTQTPKHLITATGQRVTLRCSPRSGDLSVYWYQQSLDQGLQFLIQYYNGEERAKGNILERFSAQQFPDLHSELNLSSLELGDSALYFCASSVSGGIETQYFGPGTRLLVL.

The chain employs TRBV27 and TRBJ1-5; D is ambiguous. Germline assignment: CDR1 MNHEY and CDR2 SMNVEV (reference sequence). V was shortened by 5 bases and J by 4 bases, with 9 bases between the two germline ends. The CDR3 is 13 amino acids. CDR3 protein: CASSLSGNQPQHF. The DNA for the CDR3 is TGTGCCAGCAGTCTCTCGGGGAATCAGCCCCAGCATTTT.

The chain is built from TRBV25-1 and TRBJ1-6, with D unresolved. The CDR3 is made up of 17 amino acids. Germline lookup yields CDR1 MGHDK and CDR2 SYGVNS. Trimming left V 2 bases short and J 0 bases short, with 11 bases between. CDR3 DNA: TGTGCCAGCAGTGAACTCTACCGGAGCTCCTATAATTCACCCCTCCACTTT. It encodes CASSELYRSSYNSPLHF.

This rearrangement joins TRBV2 to TRBJ1-5; the D gene is possibly TRBD1 (5 bases). This CDR3 is built from 14 residues. Germline CDR1 and CDR2: SNHLY and FYNNEI. V gave up 6 bases and J gave up 3 bases, with 12 bases separating them. CDR3 in amino acids: CASRLTGTNQPQHF. DNA for the CDR3: TGTGCCAGCAGACTTACAGGTACCAATCAGCCCCAGCATTTT.

The chain is built from TRBV5-1 and TRBJ2-7; 9 positions agree with TRBD1. The germline CDR1 and CDR2 sequences are SGHRS and YFSETQ. With 0 bases clipped from V and 3 bases from J, the junction kept 1 base outside the gene matches. The CDR3 is 14 residues long. The CDR3 region has the DNA TGCGCCAGCAGCTTGGGGGACAGGGTCTACGAGCAGTACTTC. Amino acid sequence: CASSLGDRVYEQYF.

The chain recombines TRBV5-4 with TRBJ1-1; 7 bases match TRBD1. This CDR3 region has 15 residues. After removal of 4 bases from V and 1 base from J, the junction contained 7 bases not matched to a gene. Germline CDR1 SGHNT, CDR2 YYREEE (reference sequence). The CDR3 sequence: CASSVRQGKNTEAFF. In DNA, the CDR3 is TGTGCCAGCAGCGTTCGACAGGGAAAGAACACTGAAGCTTTCTTT.

This chain joins TRBV7-2 and TRBJ2-7; 7 positions match TRBD1. V was pared by 5 bases and J by 2 bases, with 3 bases of the junction left unmatched. Per the germline V gene, CDR1 is SGHTA and CDR2 is FQGNSA. The CDR3 is made up of 13 amino acids. The CDR3 DNA reads TGTGCCAGCAGCCCGGGACAGACCTACGAGCAGTACTTC. This codes for CASSPGQTYEQYF.